This T cell receptor beta chain was recorded in a study of T-cell reconstitution after alpha-beta-depleted transplantation in children. Unique molecular identifiers were incorporated during preparation of the TCRbeta library. TCRdb fed the PCR reads into MiXCR, producing one record per CDR3 protein. The profile shows 550,000 to 800,000 distinct CDR3 sequences, 13% of them singletons. Study outcomes and limitations: Where some patients showed high TCRbeta diversity at day 60, it came from recipient T cells and thymic progenitors that had survived. Counts and diversity of T cells one year after transplant came mostly from newly produced T cells. About two months after transplant, alpha-beta T cells reportedly came from several hundred expanded graft clones.

Germline loops: CDR1 SGHTA, CDR2 FQGNSA. This CDR3 spans 14 amino acids. V dropped 2 bases and J dropped 5; count of bases not matched to a gene: 4. This clonotype was seen repeatedly, ten times or more. The antigen is not known. This receptor was identified in a girl aged 2 to 9 with congenital amegakaryocytic thrombocytopenia, due to receive a stem cell transplant. The V and J genes are TRBV7-2 and TRBJ2-7; TRBD2 aligns across 9 bases. Sequencing was performed on PBMCs, taken before TCRalphabeta/CD19-depleted stem cell transplant. CDR3 loop: CASSLSASGNEQYF. CDR3 DNA: TGTGCCAGCAGCTTATCGGCTAGCGGGAACGAGCAGTACTTC.